Listed below are T cell receptor beta chains from one sample, sequenced in a study of control samples from healthy donors and cancer patients. Assay: immunoSEQ multiplex PCR; the TCRdb copy retains only in-frame clones and omits some. This sample's clone table lists under 200,000 clones. Sequenced: blood. The receptor set was obtained from a woman younger than 45 in good health. The CDR3 runs from the conserved cysteine through the conserved F or W. The order of the fields is V gene, J gene, D gene, CDR3 DNA, CDR3 protein. D genes are given only for firm matches.

v_gene: TRBV30
j_gene: TRBJ1-6
d_gene: .
CDR3nt: TGTGCCTGGAGTACTTTTACGGAGTCACCCCTCCACTTT
CDR3aa: CAWSTFTESPLHF

v_gene: TRBV27
j_gene: TRBJ2-1
d_gene: TRBD1
CDR3nt: TGTGCCAGCAGTTCCGGACCGGGACAGGGTAAAGGTGAGCAGTTCTTC
CDR3aa: CASSSGPGQGKGEQFF

v_gene: TRBV24-1
j_gene: TRBJ2-7
d_gene: TRBD1
CDR3nt: TGTGCCACCAGTGATTCTCCGGGACAGGGTAGTTTTCACGAGCAGTACTTC
CDR3aa: CATSDSPGQGSFHEQYF

v_gene: TRBV11-2
j_gene: TRBJ1-2
d_gene: TRBD1
CDR3nt: TGTGCCAGCAGCCCGGTGAAGAAAGGGACAGGGTATGGCTACACCTTC
CDR3aa: CASSPVKKGTGYGYTF

v_gene: TRBV29-1
j_gene: TRBJ2-1
d_gene: .
CDR3nt: TGCAGCGTAACCAGGGTGCAGGAGCAGTTCTTC
CDR3aa: CSVTRVQEQFF

v_gene: TRBV5-1
j_gene: TRBJ1-2
d_gene: .
CDR3nt: TGCGCCAGCAGCTTGGGTACAGCTAACTATGGCTACACCTTC
CDR3aa: CASSLGTANYGYTF

v_gene: TRBV11-2
j_gene: TRBJ2-2
d_gene: TRBD1
CDR3nt: TGTGCCAGCAGCTTACACGCCGGGACAGGGGGCACCGGGGAGCTGTTTTTT
CDR3aa: CASSLHAGTGGTGELFF

v_gene: TRBV27
j_gene: TRBJ2-2
d_gene: .
CDR3nt: TGTGCCAGCAGTTTAAACCGGGAGCTGTTTTTT
CDR3aa: CASSLNRELFF

v_gene: TRBV5-1
j_gene: TRBJ1-4
d_gene: TRBD1
CDR3nt: TGCGCCAGCAGCGGCGGGACAGGGAAAACAGAAAAACTGTTTTTT
CDR3aa: CASSGGTGKTEKLFF

v_gene: TRBV18
j_gene: TRBJ2-7
d_gene: .
CDR3nt: TGTGCCAGCTCACCAGAGGGTTACGAGCAGTACTTC
CDR3aa: CASSPEGYEQYF

v_gene: TRBV10-3
j_gene: TRBJ2-1
d_gene: .
CDR3nt: TGTGCCATCCAAACGACAAACAGCAATGAGCAGTTCTTC
CDR3aa: CAIQTTNSNEQFF

v_gene: TRBV10-2
j_gene: TRBJ1-2
d_gene: TRBD1
CDR3nt: TGCGCCAGCAGTGGGAGGGACAGAGCTAACTATGGCTACACCTTC
CDR3aa: CASSGRDRANYGYTF

v_gene: TRBV14
j_gene: TRBJ1-6
d_gene: .
CDR3nt: TGTGCCAGCAGCCAAGGACGGACCCACTCCTATAATTCACCCCTCCACTTT
CDR3aa: CASSQGRTHSYNSPLHF

v_gene: TRBV4-3
j_gene: TRBJ2-7
d_gene: TRBD1
CDR3nt: TGCGCCAGCAGCCAAGATGGGACAGGGACCTACGAGCAGTACTTC
CDR3aa: CASSQDGTGTYEQYF

v_gene: TRBV28
j_gene: TRBJ1-2
d_gene: TRBD1
CDR3nt: TGTGCCAGCAGTTCCCAGGGGGGGGACACCTTC
CDR3aa: CASSSQGGDTF

v_gene: TRBV5-1
j_gene: TRBJ1-1
d_gene: .
CDR3nt: TGCGCCAGCAGCTCCCGAGGGGGGGGACCTGAAGCTTTCTTT
CDR3aa: CASSSRGGGPEAFF

v_gene: TRBV7-2
j_gene: TRBJ2-5
d_gene: TRBD2
CDR3nt: TGTGCCAGCAGCTTACGGGTCGGGGGGGCTCAGACCCAGTACTTC
CDR3aa: CASSLRVGGAQTQYF

v_gene: TRBV6-4
j_gene: TRBJ2-3
d_gene: TRBD2
CDR3nt: TGTGCCAGCAGTGACAGCGGGGGTGGTACAGATACGCAGTATTTT
CDR3aa: CASSDSGGGTDTQYF

v_gene: TRBV27
j_gene: TRBJ1-4
d_gene: .
CDR3nt: TGTGCCAGCAGTCCGTTGGACAGTCTTAATGAAAAACTGTTTTTT
CDR3aa: CASSPLDSLNEKLFF

v_gene: TRBV4-1
j_gene: TRBJ1-5
d_gene: TRBD1
CDR3nt: TGCGCCAGCAGCCAGGGACAGGGAAGGGGAACATGGAATAATCAGCCCCAGCATTTT
CDR3aa: CASSQGQGRGTWNNQPQHF

v_gene: TRBV3-1/TRBV3-2
j_gene: TRBJ1-1
d_gene: .
CDR3nt: TGTGCCAGCAGCGATTCGGACATCCGGCGGGACACTGAAGCTTTCTTT
CDR3aa: CASSDSDIRRDTEAFF

v_gene: TRBV30
j_gene: TRBJ2-7
d_gene: .
CDR3nt: TGTGCCTGGAATTCGGGGTGGGCCAACGAGCAGTACTTC
CDR3aa: CAWNSGWANEQYF

v_gene: TRBV28
j_gene: TRBJ2-3
d_gene: TRBD2
CDR3nt: TGTGCCAGCCCCCCCGGGGGTTGGCGGGGGGGCCCAGATACGCAGTATTTT
CDR3aa: CASPPGGWRGGPDTQYF

v_gene: TRBV2
j_gene: TRBJ1-2
d_gene: TRBD1
CDR3nt: TGTGCCAGCAGAGACAGACAGGGACCCAACTATGGCTACACCTTC
CDR3aa: CASRDRQGPNYGYTF

v_gene: TRBV28
j_gene: TRBJ2-5
d_gene: TRBD1
CDR3nt: TGTGCCAGCGATAAGATCGACAGGGTAGGGGGAGAGACCCAGTACTTC
CDR3aa: CASDKIDRVGGETQYF

v_gene: TRBV12-3/TRBV12-4
j_gene: TRBJ1-1
d_gene: .
CDR3nt: TGTGCCAGCAGCCCCCGGGACGACACTGAAGCTTTCTTT
CDR3aa: CASSPRDDTEAFF

v_gene: TRBV7-2
j_gene: TRBJ1-4
d_gene: TRBD1
CDR3nt: TGTGCCAGCAGCGGCCGGGACAGGGGATTAGCTAATGAAAAACTGTTTTTT
CDR3aa: CASSGRDRGLANEKLFF

v_gene: TRBV25-1
j_gene: TRBJ2-1
d_gene: TRBD2
CDR3nt: TGTGCCAGCAGTGACTCCGGACTAGCGGGCCCCTACAATGAGCAGTTCTTC
CDR3aa: CASSDSGLAGPYNEQFF

v_gene: TRBV28
j_gene: TRBJ1-2
d_gene: TRBD1
CDR3nt: TGTGCCAGCAGTCCCCGGGACAGGGTTAGGCTCGGCTACACCTTC
CDR3aa: CASSPRDRVRLGYTF

v_gene: TRBV30
j_gene: TRBJ1-4
d_gene: .
CDR3nt: TGTGCCTGCGGGCGGGCAGTTCATAATGAAAAACTGTTTTTT
CDR3aa: CACGRAVHNEKLFF

v_gene: TRBV12-3/TRBV12-4
j_gene: TRBJ2-7
d_gene: .
CDR3nt: TGTGCCAGCAGCCTATTTGGACCGGGAGAGCAGTACTTC
CDR3aa: CASSLFGPGEQYF

v_gene: TRBV9
j_gene: TRBJ1-5
d_gene: TRBD1
CDR3nt: TGTGCCAGCAGCCCCGGACAGGGCAATCAGCCCCAGCATTTT
CDR3aa: CASSPGQGNQPQHF

v_gene: TRBV7-2
j_gene: TRBJ1-1
d_gene: .
CDR3nt: TGTGCCAGCAGCTTTTCTCTTGCCACTGAAGCTTTCTTT
CDR3aa: CASSFSLATEAFF

v_gene: TRBV7-8
j_gene: TRBJ2-7
d_gene: .
CDR3nt: TGTGCCAGCAGCTTCGACAGCTATAGCGAGCAGTACTTC
CDR3aa: CASSFDSYSEQYF

v_gene: TRBV7-6
j_gene: TRBJ2-5
d_gene: TRBD2
CDR3nt: TGTGCCAGCAGCCCACTAGCGGGGCCTGAGGGGGCCCAGTACTTC
CDR3aa: CASSPLAGPEGAQYF

v_gene: TRBV14
j_gene: TRBJ1-1
d_gene: .
CDR3nt: TGTGCCAGCAGCCAAGCGCAGAACACTGAAGCTTTCTTT
CDR3aa: CASSQAQNTEAFF

v_gene: TRBV11-2
j_gene: TRBJ2-2
d_gene: TRBD2
CDR3nt: TGTGCCAGCAGCCTACTAGCGGGGGCTCTGGCTGGGGAGCTGTTTTTT
CDR3aa: CASSLLAGALAGELFF

v_gene: TRBV7-9
j_gene: TRBJ2-4
d_gene: TRBD1
CDR3nt: TGTGCCAGCAGCTTAGGGGCAGGGGGAACCAAAAACATTCAGTACTTC
CDR3aa: CASSLGAGGTKNIQYF

v_gene: TRBV5-6
j_gene: TRBJ1-1
d_gene: .
CDR3nt: TGTGCCAGCAGCCCGCTACAGGGATGGAGCACTGAAGCTTTCTTT
CDR3aa: CASSPLQGWSTEAFF

v_gene: TRBV2
j_gene: TRBJ1-2
d_gene: .
CDR3nt: TGTGCCAGCAAATTACAGGGACCCTATGGCTACACCTTC
CDR3aa: CASKLQGPYGYTF

v_gene: TRBV4-3
j_gene: TRBJ1-2
d_gene: TRBD1
CDR3nt: TGCGCCAGCAGACTAGATCGAGGACAGGGCGCAACCTATGGCTACACCTTC
CDR3aa: CASRLDRGQGATYGYTF

v_gene: TRBV12-3/TRBV12-4
j_gene: TRBJ1-1
d_gene: TRBD1
CDR3nt: TGTGCCAGCAGTTTTGGACAGGGGAAAGCTTTCTTT
CDR3aa: CASSFGQGKAFF